These 17 T cell receptor beta chains were sequenced from one sample in a study of PD-1 blockade in classical Hodgkin lymphoma. Assay: immunoSEQ multiplex PCR; the TCRdb copy retains only in-frame clones and omits some. Found here are roughly 41,000 clones, around 88% of them singletons; the top ten hold 7% to 8%. There was relapse after autologous stem cell transplantation in every patient, and there was variation in brentuximab vedotin exposure. The sample here was peripheral blood mononuclear cells (PBMCs), taken before the second cycle of nivolumab. Receptors were obtained from a human donor with classical Hodgkin lymphoma.

This clone was counted a single time. V is TRBV11-2 and J is TRBJ2-3, with TRBD2 matching over 12 bases. Trimming at V came to 6 bases and at J to 3 bases, leaving 10 bases not matched to a gene. The CDR3 loop spans 17 amino acids. Germline CDR1 reads SGHAT; CDR2 reads FQNNGV. The CDR3 nucleotides read TGTGCCAGCAGTCGAAATCTAGCGGGAGGGCCGACAGATACGCAGTATTTT. This encodes CASSRNLAGGPTDTQYF.

The rearrangement links TRBV5-1 to TRBJ2-1; no clear D. The CDR3 loop spans 15 amino acids. Trimming removed 1 base at V and 1 base at J, with 9 bases between. Germline V gene sequence: CDR1 SGHRS, CDR2 YFSETQ. The CDR3 sequence is CASSLLSGSYNEQFF. The CDR3 DNA follows: TGCGCCAGCAGCTTGTTGTCGGGTTCCTACAATGAGCAGTTCTTC.

J is TRBJ1-1 and V is TRBV7-9; 7 bases are shared with TRBD1. This CDR3 is 15 amino acids long. Germline V gene sequence: CDR1 SEHNR, CDR2 FQNEAQ (reference sequence). After removal of 4 bases from V and 5 bases from J, the junction contained 10 bases not matched to a gene. The CDR3 is CASSSTSGGGTEAFF. CDR3 coding DNA: TGTGCCAGCAGCTCGACTTCAGGGGGAGGTACTGAAGCTTTCTTT.

CDR3 nucleotide sequence: TGTGCCAGCAGCTCGAACTCGGGGGGCTACACCTTC. Its translation: CASSSNSGGYTF. The genes are TRBV6-5 and TRBJ1-2; D uncertain. CDR1 is MNHEY, CDR2 SVGAGI, per germline. Between the trimmed V and J ends, which lost 6 bases and 8 bases, there was a span of 13 bases. CDR3 size: 12 residues.

This rearrangement joins TRBV28 to TRBJ2-5, with D possibly matching TRBD1 (6 bases). V was pared by 5 bases and J by 1 base, with 11 bases between. The CDR3 has 14 residues. The germline CDR1 and CDR2 sequences are MDHEN and SYDVKM. The CDR3 protein is CASSPGQIQETQYF. Here the CDR3 DNA reads TGTGCCAGCAGTCCCGGACAGATCCAAGAGACCCAGTACTTC.

The J gene is TRBJ1-2, the V gene TRBV29-1; D gene unclear. CDR3 length: 12 residues. CDR1 is SQVTM, CDR2 ANQGSEA, per germline. The V gene lost 5 bases and the J gene lost 5 bases, with 12 bases spanning the gap. CDR3 sequence (DNA): TGCAGCGTTCCTTCAGAAAAGTATGGCTACACCTTC. Its protein is CSVPSEKYGYTF.

This clone was picked up one time. The rearrangement uses TRBV15 and TRBJ2-1; 7 bases match TRBD2. The CDR3 is made up of 14 amino acids. Germline assignment: CDR1 LNHNV and CDR2 YYDKDF (reference sequence). V dropped 5 bases and J dropped 2; count of bases not matched to a gene: 3. The CDR3 DNA is TGTGCCACCAGCGCGAGCGGGGCCTACAATGAGCAGTTCTTC. The encoded protein is CATSASGAYNEQFF.

The chain combines TRBV5-4 with TRBJ2-3, with a weak D call TRBD2 (7 bases). From germline, CDR1 is SGHNT and CDR2 YYREEE (reference sequence). The CDR3 consists of 15 residues. V gave up 2 bases and J gave up 3 bases, with 13 bases separating them. The CDR3, as DNA: TGTGCCAGCAGCTTTGGGGGCGGGAGTACAGATACGCAGTATTTT. It translates to CASSFGGGSTDTQYF.

V and J are TRBV6-1 and TRBJ1-2; 8 bases line up with TRBD1. The V gene end was trimmed by 6 bases and the J gene end by 7 bases; junction bases not matched to a gene: 7. CDR1 is MNHNS, CDR2 SASEGT, per germline. The CDR3 is 13 residues long. This CDR3 reads CASSRTGQAGYTF. Here the CDR3 DNA reads TGTGCCAGCAGCCGGACGGGACAGGCTGGCTACACCTTC.

The rearrangement uses TRBV5-4 and TRBJ2-2, with D possibly being TRBD1 (6 bases). Trimming took off 1 base at V and 4 bases at J, with 8 bases between the two ends. The CDR3 contains 14 residues. The V gene's germline CDR1 is SGHNT and CDR2 YYREEE (reference sequence). The CDR3 here is CASSLTGFTGELFF. DNA of the CDR3: TGTGCCAGCAGCTTGACAGGGTTCACCGGGGAGCTGTTTTTT.

The V gene is TRBV18, the J gene TRBJ2-6; 8 bases are a match to TRBD1. CDR1 and CDR2 (germline): KGHSH, LQKENI. The CDR3 is 20 amino acids. V was pared by 5 bases and J by 0 bases, with 15 bases of the junction left unmatched. DNA for the CDR3: TGTGCCAGCTCATCCAAGGGCGGGACAGGAGCTATCTCTGGGGCCAACGTCCTGACTTTC. As protein: CASSSKGGTGAISGANVLTF.

The chain uses TRBV4-1 and TRBJ2-3, with 14 nucleotides matching TRBD2. Germline loops: CDR1 MGHRA, CDR2 YSYEKL. With 0 bases clipped from V and 1 base from J, the junction kept 3 bases outside the gene matches. The CDR3 runs 18 residues. The CDR3 here is CASSQERTSGGRTDTQYF. The CDR3 DNA sequence: TGCGCCAGCAGCCAAGAGCGGACTAGCGGGGGGCGCACAGATACGCAGTATTTT.

The chain couples TRBV11-3 to TRBJ2-7, with a weak D call TRBD1 (5 bases). The CDR3 totals 13 residues. V lost 0 bases, J lost 6 bases, and 9 bases lay in between. CDR1 is SGHNT and CDR2 is YENEEA in the germline V gene. The chain's CDR3 is CASSLDVQAEQYF. The CDR3 DNA reads as TGTGCCAGCAGCTTAGATGTACAGGCCGAGCAGTACTTC.

V and J are TRBV20-1 and TRBJ2-5; D may correspond to TRBD1 or TRBD2 (6 bases each). CDR3 length equals 10 residues. V lost 6 bases and J lost 5, with 7 bases in between. CDR1 is DFQATT and CDR2 is SNEGSKA in the germline V gene (reference sequence). In DNA form, the CDR3 reads TGCAGTGCAGGGGGGGAGACCCAGTACTTC. Translated: CSAGGETQYF.

J is TRBJ2-2 and V is TRBV6-5; the D is unclear. Germline lookup yields CDR1 MNHEY and CDR2 SVGAGI. The V end lost 2 bases, the J end lost 7 bases, and 2 bases lay between the germline ends. There are 11 residues in the CDR3. The CDR3 coding sequence is TGTGCCAGCAGTTACGTCGGGGAGCTGTTTTTT. It encodes CASSYVGELFF.

This chain uses TRBV5-5 with TRBJ1-1, with D perhaps matching TRBD1 (5 bases). The CDR3 consists of 13 residues. The V gene lost 7 bases and the J gene lost 4 bases, with 14 bases spanning the gap. Germline V gene data show CDR1 as SGHKS and CDR2 as YYEKEE (reference sequence). CDR3 sequence: CASGEGWATEAFF. The CDR3 DNA sequence: TGTGCCAGCGGAGAGGGGTGGGCCACTGAAGCTTTCTTT.

The chain has TRBV4-1 and TRBJ1-5, with 7 bases that match TRBD1. The ends lost 0 bases at V and 4 bases at J; junction bases unmatched: 6. CDR1 is MGHRA, CDR2 YSYEKL, per germline. The CDR3 totals 16 residues. The CDR3 coding sequence is TGCGCCAGCAGCCAAGAACAGGGGAACTTTAATCAGCCCCAGCATTTT. Protein product: CASSQEQGNFNQPQHF.